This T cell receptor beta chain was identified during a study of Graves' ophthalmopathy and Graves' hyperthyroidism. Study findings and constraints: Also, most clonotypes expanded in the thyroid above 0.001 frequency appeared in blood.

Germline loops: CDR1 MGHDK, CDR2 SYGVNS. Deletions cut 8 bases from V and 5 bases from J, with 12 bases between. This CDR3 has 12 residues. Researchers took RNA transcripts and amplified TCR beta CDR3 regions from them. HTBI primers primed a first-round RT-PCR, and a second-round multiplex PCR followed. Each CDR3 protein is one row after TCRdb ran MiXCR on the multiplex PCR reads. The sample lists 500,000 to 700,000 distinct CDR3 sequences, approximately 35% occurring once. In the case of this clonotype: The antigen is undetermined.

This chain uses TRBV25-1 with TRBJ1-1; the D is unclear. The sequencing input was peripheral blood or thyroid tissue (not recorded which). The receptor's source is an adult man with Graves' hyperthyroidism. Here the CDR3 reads CASLDAKTEAFF. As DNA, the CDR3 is TGTGCCAGCTTAGATGCCAAGACTGAAGCTTTCTTT.